The sequence of this T cell receptor beta chain was determined in a study of long-term antiretroviral therapy in people with HIV. Study summary: Earliest sampling preceded the 2015 immediate-ART recommendation by about a decade.

J was trimmed by 6 bases and V by 4 bases; bases with no gene match: 9. From germline, CDR1 is SGHDT and CDR2 YYEEEE. The CDR3 extends over 15 amino acids. The assay used was immunoSEQ (version v3.0), run at survey level. Data came from immunoSEQ multiplex PCR; TCRdb stores just in-frame clones and leaves some out. The table shows about 29,000 clones, with roughly 80% occurring only once. Participants with HIV, all of them, were treated in the United States. Going into DNA extraction, samples held 1-10 million cryopreserved PBMC. About this clone itself: Its antigen is currently unknown.

Study-level points and caveats: Clones that had undergone expansion before ART dominated the repertoire at all time points.

The source is a man aged 50 to 59 with HIV. Sequences were derived from unsorted PBMCs, sampled 2.9 years after starting antiretroviral therapy. The V gene is TRBV5-6, the J gene TRBJ2-2, with 7 positions matching TRBD1. CDR3 sequence: CASSAPTGLAGELFF. The CDR3 region has the DNA TGTGCCAGCAGCGCTCCGACAGGGCTCGCCGGGGAGCTGTTTTTT.